This T cell receptor beta chain was obtained from a study of blood T cell repertoires in COVID-19. This clone was observed once. The assay was immunoSEQ multiplex PCR, and TCRdb's table has in-frame clones only and misses some. The table records around 62,000 clones, approximately 85% of them present only once. The junction had 6 bases not matched to a gene; V was cut back by 5 bases and J by 2 bases. CDR1 is SEHNR, CDR2 FQNEAQ, per germline (reference sequence). The CDR3 sequence is 15 residues long. V is TRBV7-9 and J is TRBJ1-2; 9 bases line up with TRBD1. The source is a man aged 45-60 years with acute or convalescent COVID-19. Source material: peripheral blood. The CDR3 sequence is CASSRGTGPNYGYTF. CDR3 DNA sequence: TGTGCCAGCAGCCGTGGGACAGGGCCCAACTATGGCTACACCTTC.